These 4 T cell receptor beta chains were sequenced from one sample in a study of T cell repertoires in cytomegalovirus infection. TCRdb called the reads again in MiXCR, with one record for every CDR3 protein. The table shows approximately 1,000,000 distinct CDR3 sequences, with roughly a third occurring only once. These TCRs are of unknown antigen specificity. The sequenced sample was cultured CD8+ T cells from PBMCs, obtained from culture after CMV antigen stimulation. These receptors were collected from a human donor in good health (CMV status not recorded). Some clones in this sample may be carry-over from other donors' samples.

Ten or more counts support this clonotype. The chain combines TRBV7-2 with TRBJ1-1, with a tentative D call TRBD1 (5 bases). V dropped 5 bases and J dropped 6 bases, with 16 bases sitting between them. The CDR3 covers 14 residues. Germline CDR1 and CDR2: SGHTA and FQGNSA. The DNA for the CDR3 is TGTGCCAGCAGCATCCCCGGGACGACCTCTGAAGCTTTCTTT. Its translation: CASSIPGTTSEAFF.

Of note for this clonotype: A much larger clone differs by one base, so this may be a read error. This chain uses TRBV6-5 with TRBJ1-1; D ambiguous. This CDR3 has 16 amino acids. Between the trimmed V and J ends, which lost 5 bases and 3 bases, there was a span of 19 bases. The germline gives CDR1 MNHEY, CDR2 SVGAGI. CDR3 nucleotide sequence: TGTGCCAGCAGTCAAGTCGGCCACCACATCTACACTGAAGCTTTCTTT. Amino acid sequence: CASSQVGHHIYTEAFF.

This clonotype occurred once. V gene TRBV27 combines with J gene TRBJ1-2, with D possibly matching TRBD1 (6 bases). The CDR3 runs 15 residues. V lost 2 bases and J 2 bases, leaving 12 bases between the germline ends. The germline gives CDR1 MNHEY, CDR2 SMNVEV (reference sequence). The CDR3, as DNA: TGTGCCAGCAGTTTAATTGGGACAACGAACTATGGCTACACCTTC. Its translation: CASSLIGTTNYGYTF.

This clonotype showed up many times. CDR3 region: CASSSYRVDTEAFF. CDR3 sequence (DNA): TGTGCCAGCAGCTCTTACAGGGTTGACACTGAAGCTTTCTTT. This chain joins TRBV7-2 and TRBJ1-1; weak D call: TRBD1 (6 bases). The V gene's germline CDR1 is SGHTA and CDR2 FQGNSA. CDR3 size: 14 residues. The ends were cut back, 4 bases at V and 3 bases at J, with 12 bases in the middle.